This T cell receptor beta chain was sequenced in a study of blood T cells in healthy people across ages. Whole-study context: Template switching recovered approximately one barcoded beta molecule for every two T cells.

Findings and caveats of the study: Researchers judged that diversity estimates from one million T cells fell short of true values.

A second PCR, run for about 7 to 11 cycles, used a sample-barcoded 5' primer plus a J-beta primer mix. Via MiXCR, TCRdb re-called the 5' RACE reads, giving one row per CDR3 protein. The table has roughly 680,000 distinct CDR3 sequences, around 48% seen once; the top ten hold under 35%. Notes on this clonotype: Its antigen is undetermined.

Isolation of PBMCs gave at least 7 million cells per sample. Unmatched junction bases numbered 5, after V lost 1 base and J lost 8 bases. Germline lookup yields CDR1 DFQATT and CDR2 SNEGSKA (reference sequence). This CDR3 is built from 14 residues. The chain carries TRBV20-1 and TRBJ2-1; 10 bases are shared with TRBD2. Sequencing was carried out using blood. This TCR came from a woman aged 55-69 years in good health. The CDR3 sequence: CSARAASGSYEQFF. The DNA for the CDR3 is TGCAGTGCTAGAGCGGCTAGCGGGAGTTATGAGCAGTTCTTC.